A selection of T cell receptor beta chains follows, all from one sample in a study of neoadjuvant anti-PD-1 for oral cavity cancer. TCRdb keeps only in-frame clones here, not all; method: immunoSEQ multiplex PCR. There are tens of thousands of clones in the sample; 85% to 90% occur only once, and roughly 2.9% lies in the top ten. Source: PBMCs, taken after nivolumab (anti-PD-1) treatment. The receptors here all came from a person aged 35 to 85 with oral cavity squamous cell carcinoma. Each CDR3 is given with its conserved first and last residue. D genes are given only for firm matches. Clone size is not always given. Where it is, it says once, few, many or a class for expanded clones.

clone size,J gene,V gene,D gene,CDR3 protein,CDR3 DNA
-,TRBJ2-1,TRBV30,TRBD2,CAWSYAGGPGYNEQFF,TGTGCCTGGAGTTATGCGGGAGGGCCGGGGTACAATGAGCAGTTCTTC
-,TRBJ1-5,TRBV15,-,CATSRVGGLSNQPQHF,TGTGCCACCAGCAGAGTTGGGGGCCTTTCCAATCAGCCCCAGCATTTT
-,TRBJ2-7,TRBV30,TRBD2,CARTRIYEQYF,TGTGCCCGGACTAGAATCTACGAGCAGTACTTC
-,TRBJ1-1,TRBV9,-,CASSTSHARVRAEAFF,TGTGCCAGCAGCACCTCACATGCAAGGGTTCGAGCTGAAGCTTTCTTT
-,TRBJ2-7,TRBV28,-,CASSNSRVNSYEQYF,TGTGCCAGCAGTAACTCCAGGGTAAACTCCTACGAGCAGTACTTC
-,TRBJ2-2,TRBV5-4,TRBD1,CASSLNWETGGTGELFF,TGTGCCAGCAGCTTGAATTGGGAGACAGGGGGTACCGGGGAGCTGTTTTTT
-,TRBJ2-3,TRBV10-2,TRBD2,CASTSSGGAYTQYF,TGCGCCAGCACCTCCAGCGGGGGGGCCTATACGCAGTATTTT
-,TRBJ2-1,TRBV6-1,TRBD2,CASRLAGGKTEQFF,TGTGCCAGTAGGCTAGCGGGAGGAAAGACTGAGCAGTTCTTC
once,TRBJ1-1,TRBV4-1,-,CASSQGSGQHIVSRNTEAFF,TGCGCCAGCAGCCAAGGGTCAGGACAGCACATTGTTTCGAGGAACACTGAAGCTTTCTTT
few,TRBJ1-1,TRBV28,-,CASSLAGRDTEAFF,TGTGCCAGCAGTCTCGCGGGGAGGGACACTGAAGCTTTCTTT
-,TRBJ1-3,TRBV28,TRBD1,CASSFQGARGNTIYF,TGTGCCAGCAGTTTCCAGGGGGCGCGAGGAAACACCATATATTTT
-,TRBJ1-6,TRBV19,-,CASSPERGRLYNSPLHF,TGTGCCAGTAGTCCCGAGAGAGGGAGGCTCTATAATTCACCCCTCCACTTT
-,TRBJ2-6,TRBV11-2,-,CASGTPSGANVLTF,TGTGCCAGCGGCACTCCCTCTGGGGCCAACGTCCTGACTTTC
-,TRBJ2-3,TRBV6-5,-,CASSPIAVGTDTQYF,TGTGCCAGCAGTCCCATAGCGGTAGGGACAGATACGCAGTATTTT
once,TRBJ2-1,TRBV2,-,CASSEPGSYNEQFF,TGTGCCAGCAGTGAACCGGGGTCCTACAATGAGCAGTTCTTC
-,TRBJ1-1,TRBV7-8,-,CASSPRRFMNTEAFF,TGTGCCAGCAGCCCCAGACGTTTCATGAACACTGAAGCTTTCTTT
-,TRBJ1-1,TRBV18,-,CASSVGENTEAFF,TGTGCCAGCTCAGTGGGGGAGAACACTGAAGCTTTCTTT
-,TRBJ1-1,TRBV7-9,-,CASSLGSGREVTEAFF,TGTGCCAGCAGCTTAGGGTCAGGCAGGGAGGTTACTGAAGCTTTCTTT
-,TRBJ1-4,TRBV6-1,TRBD1,CASSEWDRLNEKLFF,TGTGCCAGCAGTGAATGGGACAGACTTAATGAAAAACTGTTTTTT
-,TRBJ1-1,TRBV5-4,-,CASSSGGRGSVNTEAFF,TGTGCCAGCAGCTCCGGGGGGCGGGGGTCGGTGAACACTGAAGCTTTCTTT
-,TRBJ1-2,TRBV28,TRBD1,CASSPPGTGGAGTF,TGTGCCAGCAGTCCCCCCGGGACAGGGGGTGCCGGCACCTTC
once,TRBJ1-5,TRBV18,-,CASSPFSGQGDQPQHF,TGTGCCAGCTCACCATTTTCGGGACAAGGGGATCAGCCCCAGCATTTT
-,TRBJ2-1,TRBV7-3,TRBD2,CASSLTPPGGGKFF,TGTGCCAGCAGCTTAACCCCCCCCGGGGGGGGAAAGTTCTTC
-,TRBJ1-2,TRBV5-8,TRBD1,CASRRPGQGAGGYTF,TGTGCCAGCAGAAGACCGGGACAGGGGGCAGGGGGCTACACCTTC
-,TRBJ2-2,TRBV6-5,-,CASSYTVGENTGELFF,TGTGCCAGCAGTTACACTGTGGGAGAGAACACCGGGGAGCTGTTTTTT
-,TRBJ1-1,TRBV9,TRBD1,CASSVVETGMNTEAFF,TGTGCCAGCAGCGTAGTGGAGACAGGGATGAACACTGAAGCTTTCTTT
-,TRBJ2-3,TRBV19,-,CASSIGRLARDTQYF,TGTGCCAGTAGTATAGGAAGGCTAGCGAGAGATACGCAGTATTTT
-,TRBJ1-4,TRBV27,-,CASSLRGASEKLFF,TGTGCCAGCAGTTTAAGGGGGGCTAGCGAAAAACTGTTTTTT
-,TRBJ1-4,TRBV5-1,-,CASSFGTSLINEKLFF,TGCGCCAGCAGCTTCGGGACATCGCTAATTAATGAAAAACTGTTTTTT
-,TRBJ2-7,TRBV18,-,CASRDIPSYEQYF,TGTGCCAGTAGGGACATCCCATCCTACGAGCAGTACTTC
few,TRBJ2-2,TRBV11-2,TRBD1,CASSPAAGTVNTGELFF,TGTGCCAGCAGCCCCGCCGCCGGGACAGTGAACACCGGGGAGCTGTTTTTT
once,TRBJ1-3,TRBV29-1,-,CSVEQGRSSGNTIYF,TGCAGCGTTGAACAGGGCAGGAGCTCTGGAAACACCATATATTTT
-,TRBJ2-1,TRBV7-3,TRBD2,CASRASGSYNEQFF,TGTGCCAGCAGGGCTAGCGGGAGCTACAATGAGCAGTTCTTC
-,TRBJ2-5,TRBV15,-,CATSVRGIGETQYF,TGTGCCACCAGCGTTCGGGGCATTGGAGAGACCCAGTACTTC
-,TRBJ2-2,TRBV6-1,-,CASSAGLVTGELFF,TGTGCCAGCAGTGCGGGCCTCGTGACCGGGGAGCTGTTTTTT